These 17 T cell receptor beta chains share one sample of origin, sequenced in a study of blood T cell repertoires in COVID-19. Assay used: immunoSEQ multiplex PCR; TCRdb lists only in-frame clones, some missing. The sample contains 50,000 to 60,000 clones, over 75% of which appear only once. Sequenced: peripheral blood. These TCRs come from a human donor in a cohort sampled during active COVID-19.

CDR3 amino acids: CASSPTSDQETQYF. The CDR3 nucleotides are TGTGCCAGCTCACCTACAAGCGACCAAGAGACCCAGTACTTC. The chain is built from TRBV18 and TRBJ2-5, with no clear D. Trimming removed 3 bases from V and 0 bases from J, with 8 bases in between. The CDR3 covers 14 residues. Per germline, CDR1 KGHSH and CDR2 LQKENI.

V usage is TRBV29-1 and J usage is TRBJ1-3; D gene unclear. The germline V gene has CDR1 SQVTM and CDR2 ANQGSEA. The CDR3 length is 13 residues. Trimming took off 3 bases at V and 2 bases at J, with 8 bases between the two ends. The CDR3 sequence: CSVDRRPGNTIYF. CDR3 nucleotides: TGCAGCGTTGACCGGAGACCTGGAAACACCATATATTTT.

This sequence joins TRBV30 and TRBJ2-1; 7 positions match TRBD2. This CDR3 has 12 amino acids. The germline V gene has CDR1 GTSNPN and CDR2 SVGIG (reference sequence). The V segment lost 3 bases and the J segment 9 bases; nucleotides outside the gene matches: 5. The CDR3 spells CAWRTSFTEQFF. The CDR3 DNA follows: TGTGCCTGGAGGACTAGCTTTACTGAGCAGTTCTTC.

The rearrangement joins TRBV7-9 to TRBJ2-2; 15 bases map to TRBD2. This CDR3 has 18 amino acids. The germline V gene has CDR1 SEHNR and CDR2 FQNEAQ (reference sequence). With 3 bases clipped from V and 3 bases from J, the junction kept 5 bases outside the gene matches. CDR3 sequence (DNA): TGTGCCAGCAGCTTTCCGGGACTAGCGGGAGGTGACACCGGGGAGCTGTTTTTT. Translation: CASSFPGLAGGDTGELFF.

The chain combines TRBV30 with TRBJ1-3; 7 nucleotides align to TRBD1. CDR1 is GTSNPN and CDR2 is SVGIG in the germline V gene (reference sequence). The CDR3 has 14 residues. With V trimmed by 0 bases and J by 5 bases, 4 bases remained unmatched. The CDR3 sequence is CAWSVRTGRNTIYF. CDR3 DNA: TGTGCCTGGAGTGTACGGACAGGCCGAAACACCATATATTTT. The full variable domain, with the rest looked up from reference TRBV30 and TRBJ1-3, is SQTIHQWPATLVQPVGSPLSLECTVEGTSNPNLYWYRQAAGRGLQLLFYSVGIGQISSEVPQNLSASRPQDRQFILSSKKLLLSDSGFYLCAWSVRTGRNTIYFGEGSWLTVV.

This chain uses TRBV6-2 or TRBV6-3 with TRBJ2-3, with 7 positions matching TRBD2. Germline V gene sequence: CDR1 MNHEY, CDR2 SVGEGT. Unmatched junction bases numbered 15, after V lost 7 bases and J lost 8 bases. CDR3 size: 15 residues. This CDR3 is CASTPGGRGVLTQYF. CDR3 nucleotide sequence: TGTGCCAGCACCCCGGGGGGACGTGGAGTACTTACGCAGTATTTT.

This rearrangement joins TRBV5-1 to TRBJ1-3; D not certain. This CDR3 is built from 14 residues. Per the germline V gene, CDR1 is SGHRS and CDR2 is YFSETQ. V lost 4 bases to trimming and J lost 1 base, with 9 bases between them. DNA for the CDR3: TGCGCCAGCAGCCCTACGGAGTCTGGAAACACCATATATTTT. It translates to CASSPTESGNTIYF.

The chain joins TRBV28 to TRBJ2-2, with TRBD2 matching 10 bases. Germline assignment: CDR1 MDHEN and CDR2 SYDVKM. There are 16 residues in the CDR3. The V segment lost 2 bases and the J segment 5 bases; nucleotides outside the gene matches: 5. This CDR3 is CASSLGLAGETGELFF. CDR3 DNA: TGTGCCAGCAGTTTAGGGCTAGCGGGAGAAACCGGGGAGCTGTTTTTT.

The chain employs TRBV28 and TRBJ2-5; 7 bases fit TRBD2. This CDR3 has 13 residues. Germline CDR1 MDHEN, CDR2 SYDVKM. The J segment lost 4 bases and the V segment lost 7 bases, leaving 6 bases of the junction unmatched. The chain's CDR3 is CASTLPGGETQYF. As DNA, the CDR3 is TGTGCCAGCACCCTTCCGGGGGGAGAGACCCAGTACTTC.

CDR3 nucleotides: TGTGCCAGCAGTGACAGGGTTGGCAATCAGCCCCAGCATTTT. The encoded protein is CASSDRVGNQPQHF. The gene calls are TRBV2 and TRBJ1-5; perhaps TRBD1 as D (5 bases). The CDR3 runs 14 residues. The germline CDR1 and CDR2 sequences are SNHLY and FYNNEI. The V end was cut by 3 bases, the J end by 2 bases, with 8 bases between.

This clone has a count of ten or more. The chain employs TRBV13 and TRBJ2-1, with TRBD2 matching 10 bases. The CDR3 loop spans 20 amino acids. Trimming at V came to 5 bases and at J to 2 bases, leaving 18 bases not matched to a gene. Germline V lookup: CDR1 PRHDT, CDR2 FYEKMQ (reference sequence). The CDR3 loop is CASSQRGSGRAYLPYNEQFF. The CDR3 nucleotides read TGTGCCAGCAGCCAGCGGGGGAGCGGGAGGGCTTATCTTCCCTACAATGAGCAGTTCTTC.

The genes are TRBV4-3 and TRBJ2-1, with D unresolved. Per germline, CDR1 LGHNA and CDR2 YSLEER. This CDR3 is built from 16 residues. V dropped 1 base and J dropped 2 bases, with 12 bases sitting between them. The CDR3 region is CASSQGQSWPYNEQFF. The CDR3 region has the DNA TGCGCCAGCAGCCAAGGCCAATCCTGGCCCTACAATGAGCAGTTCTTC.

This rearrangement joins TRBV28 to TRBJ2-1; 7 positions match TRBD2. The V gene end was trimmed by 7 bases and the J gene end by 5 bases; junction bases not matched to a gene: 5. The CDR3 is made up of 13 amino acids. Germline CDR1 and CDR2: MDHEN and SYDVKM. The CDR3 reads CASNLLADNEQFF. The CDR3 DNA is TGTGCCAGCAACCTCCTAGCGGACAATGAGCAGTTCTTC.

The chain uses TRBV28 and TRBJ2-7, with 7 bases that match TRBD2. Germline-derived CDR1 and CDR2 are MDHEN and SYDVKM. The CDR3 loop spans 12 amino acids. Trimming took 2 bases from V and 5 from J; bases not matched to a gene: 0. CDR3 protein: CASSLGGDEQYF. For the CDR3, the DNA is TGTGCCAGCAGTTTAGGGGGGGACGAGCAGTACTTC.

This sequence joins TRBV16 and TRBJ2-7, with D maybe TRBD2 (5 bases). The CDR3 totals 17 residues. Germline loops: CDR1 KGHSY, CDR2 FQNENV. The V end was cut by 1 base, the J end by 5 bases, with 21 bases between. The DNA for the CDR3 is TGTGCCAGCAGCCAATGGCGGGCAGGCCCTTCTCCGGACGAGCAGTACTTC. Protein product: CASSQWRAGPSPDEQYF. Based on the CDR3 plus reference TRBV16 and TRBJ2-7, the full variable domain is GEEVAQTPKHLVRGEGQKAKLYCAPIKGHSYVFWYQQVLKNEFKFLISFQNENVFDETGMPKERFSAKCLPNSPCSLEIQATKLEDSAVYFCASSQWRAGPSPDEQYFGPGTRLTVT.

This clone was observed once. V and J are TRBV7-9 and TRBJ2-1; 11 bases are a match to TRBD2. The germline gives CDR1 SEHNR, CDR2 FQNEAQ (reference sequence). The trim removed 5 bases at V and 8 bases at J, leaving 8 bases unmatched. The CDR3 totals 15 residues. The CDR3 region has the DNA TGTGCCAGCAGCCAACTAGCGGGAGTCTCGGATGAGCAGTTCTTC. Protein product: CASSQLAGVSDEQFF.

This clone was observed once. The rearrangement joins TRBV27 to TRBJ1-5; 9 bases are shared with TRBD1. V lost 5 bases, J lost 7 bases, and 9 bases stayed unmatched. This CDR3 comprises 15 residues. Germline CDR1 and CDR2: MNHEY and SMNVEV (reference sequence). The CDR3 bases are TGTGCCAGCAGTGACAGGGGGGCGCGGGGGCAGCCCCAGCATTTT. Encoded protein: CASSDRGARGQPQHF.